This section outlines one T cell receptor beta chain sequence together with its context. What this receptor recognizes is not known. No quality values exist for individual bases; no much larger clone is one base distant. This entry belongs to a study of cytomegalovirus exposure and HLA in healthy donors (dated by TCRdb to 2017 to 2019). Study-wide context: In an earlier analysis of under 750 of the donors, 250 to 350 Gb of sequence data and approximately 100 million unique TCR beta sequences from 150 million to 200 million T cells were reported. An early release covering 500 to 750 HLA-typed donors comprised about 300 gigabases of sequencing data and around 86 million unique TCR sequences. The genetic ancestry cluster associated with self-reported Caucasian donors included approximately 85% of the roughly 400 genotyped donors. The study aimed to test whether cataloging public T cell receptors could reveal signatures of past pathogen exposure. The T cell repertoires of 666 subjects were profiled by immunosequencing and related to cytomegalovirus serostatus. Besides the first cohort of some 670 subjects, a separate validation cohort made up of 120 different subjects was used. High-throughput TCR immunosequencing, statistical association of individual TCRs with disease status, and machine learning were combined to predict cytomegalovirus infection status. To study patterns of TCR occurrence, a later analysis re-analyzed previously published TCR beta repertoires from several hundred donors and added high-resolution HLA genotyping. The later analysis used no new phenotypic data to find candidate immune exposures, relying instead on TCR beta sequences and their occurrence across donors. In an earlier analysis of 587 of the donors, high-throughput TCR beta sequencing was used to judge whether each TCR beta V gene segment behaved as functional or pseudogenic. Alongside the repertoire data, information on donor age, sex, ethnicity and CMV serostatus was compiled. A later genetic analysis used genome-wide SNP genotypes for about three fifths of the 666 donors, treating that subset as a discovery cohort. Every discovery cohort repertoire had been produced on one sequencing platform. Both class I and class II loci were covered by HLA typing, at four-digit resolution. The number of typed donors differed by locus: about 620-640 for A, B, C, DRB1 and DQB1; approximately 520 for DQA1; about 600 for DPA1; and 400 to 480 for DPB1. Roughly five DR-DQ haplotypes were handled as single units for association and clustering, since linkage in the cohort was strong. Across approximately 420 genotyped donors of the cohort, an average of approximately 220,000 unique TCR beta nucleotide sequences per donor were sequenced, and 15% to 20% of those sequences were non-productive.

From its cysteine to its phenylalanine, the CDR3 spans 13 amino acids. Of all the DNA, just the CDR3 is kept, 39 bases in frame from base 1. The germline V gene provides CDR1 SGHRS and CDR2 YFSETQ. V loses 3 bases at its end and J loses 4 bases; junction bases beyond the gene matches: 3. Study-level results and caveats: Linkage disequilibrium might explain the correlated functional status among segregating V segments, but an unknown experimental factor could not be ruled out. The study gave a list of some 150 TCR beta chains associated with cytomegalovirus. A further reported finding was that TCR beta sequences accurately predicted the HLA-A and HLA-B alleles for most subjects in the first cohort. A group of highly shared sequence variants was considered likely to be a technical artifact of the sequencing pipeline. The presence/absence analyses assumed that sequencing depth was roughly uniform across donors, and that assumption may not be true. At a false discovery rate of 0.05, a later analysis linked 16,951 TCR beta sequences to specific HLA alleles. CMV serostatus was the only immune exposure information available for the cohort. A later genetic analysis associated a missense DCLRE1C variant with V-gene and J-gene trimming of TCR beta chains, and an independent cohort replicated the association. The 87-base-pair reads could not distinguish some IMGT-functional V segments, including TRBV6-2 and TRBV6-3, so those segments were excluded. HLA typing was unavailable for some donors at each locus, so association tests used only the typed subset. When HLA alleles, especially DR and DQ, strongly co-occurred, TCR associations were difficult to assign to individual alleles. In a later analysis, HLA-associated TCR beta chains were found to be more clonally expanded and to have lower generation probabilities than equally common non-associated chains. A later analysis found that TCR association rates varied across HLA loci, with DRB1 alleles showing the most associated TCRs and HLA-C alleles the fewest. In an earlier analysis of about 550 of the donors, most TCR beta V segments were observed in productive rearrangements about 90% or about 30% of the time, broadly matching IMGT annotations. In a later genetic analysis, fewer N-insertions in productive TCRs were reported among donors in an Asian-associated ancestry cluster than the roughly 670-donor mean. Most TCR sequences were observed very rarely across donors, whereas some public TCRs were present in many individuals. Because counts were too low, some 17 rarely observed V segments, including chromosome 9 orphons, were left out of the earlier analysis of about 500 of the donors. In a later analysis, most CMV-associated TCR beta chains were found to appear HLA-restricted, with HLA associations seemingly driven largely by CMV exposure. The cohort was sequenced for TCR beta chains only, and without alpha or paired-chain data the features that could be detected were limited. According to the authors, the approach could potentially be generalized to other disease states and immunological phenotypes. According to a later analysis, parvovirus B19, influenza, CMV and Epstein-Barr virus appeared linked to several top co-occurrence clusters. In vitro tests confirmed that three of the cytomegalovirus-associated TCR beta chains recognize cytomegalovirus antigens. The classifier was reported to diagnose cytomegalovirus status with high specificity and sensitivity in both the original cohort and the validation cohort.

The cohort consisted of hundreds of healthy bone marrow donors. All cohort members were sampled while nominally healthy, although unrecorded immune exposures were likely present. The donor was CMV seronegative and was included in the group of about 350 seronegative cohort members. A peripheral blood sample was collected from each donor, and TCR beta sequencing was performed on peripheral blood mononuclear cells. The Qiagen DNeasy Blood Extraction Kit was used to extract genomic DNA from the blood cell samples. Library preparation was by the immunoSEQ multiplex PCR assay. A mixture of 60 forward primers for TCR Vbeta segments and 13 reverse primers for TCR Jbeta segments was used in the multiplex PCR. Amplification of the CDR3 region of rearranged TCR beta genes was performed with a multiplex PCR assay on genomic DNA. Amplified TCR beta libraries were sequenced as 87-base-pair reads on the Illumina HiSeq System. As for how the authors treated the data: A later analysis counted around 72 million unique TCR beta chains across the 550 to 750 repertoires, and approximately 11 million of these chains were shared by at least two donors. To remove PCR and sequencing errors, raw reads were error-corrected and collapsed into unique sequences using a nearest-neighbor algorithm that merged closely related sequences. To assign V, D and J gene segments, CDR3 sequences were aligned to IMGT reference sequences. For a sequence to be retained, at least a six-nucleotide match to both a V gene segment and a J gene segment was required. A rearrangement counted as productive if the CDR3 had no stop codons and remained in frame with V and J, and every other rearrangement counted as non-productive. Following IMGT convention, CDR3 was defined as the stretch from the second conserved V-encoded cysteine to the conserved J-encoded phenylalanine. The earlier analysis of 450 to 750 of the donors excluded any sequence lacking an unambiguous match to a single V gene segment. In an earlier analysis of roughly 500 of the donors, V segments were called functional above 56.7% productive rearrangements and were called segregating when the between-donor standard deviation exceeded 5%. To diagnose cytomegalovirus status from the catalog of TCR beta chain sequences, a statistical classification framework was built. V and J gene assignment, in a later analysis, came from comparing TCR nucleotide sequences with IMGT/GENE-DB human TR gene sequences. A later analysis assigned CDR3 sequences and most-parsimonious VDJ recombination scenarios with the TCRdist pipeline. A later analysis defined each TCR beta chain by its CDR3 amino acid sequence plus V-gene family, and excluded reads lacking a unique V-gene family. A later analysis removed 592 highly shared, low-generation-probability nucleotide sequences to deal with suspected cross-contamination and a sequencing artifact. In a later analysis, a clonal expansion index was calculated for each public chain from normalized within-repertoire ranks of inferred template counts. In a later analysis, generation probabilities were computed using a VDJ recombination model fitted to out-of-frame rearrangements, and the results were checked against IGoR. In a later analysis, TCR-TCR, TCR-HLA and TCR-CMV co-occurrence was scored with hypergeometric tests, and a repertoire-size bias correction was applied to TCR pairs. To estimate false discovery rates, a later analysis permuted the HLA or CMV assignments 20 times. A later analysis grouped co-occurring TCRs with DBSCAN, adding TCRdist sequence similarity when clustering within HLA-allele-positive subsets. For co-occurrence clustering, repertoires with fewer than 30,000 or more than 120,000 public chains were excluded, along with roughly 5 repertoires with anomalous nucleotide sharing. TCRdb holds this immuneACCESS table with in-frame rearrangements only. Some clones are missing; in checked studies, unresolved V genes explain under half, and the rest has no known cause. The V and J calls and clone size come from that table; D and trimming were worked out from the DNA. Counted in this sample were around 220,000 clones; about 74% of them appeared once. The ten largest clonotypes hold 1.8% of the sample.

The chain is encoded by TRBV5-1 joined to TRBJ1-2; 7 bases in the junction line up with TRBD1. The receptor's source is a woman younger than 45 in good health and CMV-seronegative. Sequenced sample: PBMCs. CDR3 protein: CASSSTGAYGYTF. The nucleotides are TGCGCCAGCAGCTCTACAGGGGCCTATGGCTACACCTTC.